This T cell receptor (beta chain) was identified in a study of naive and memory T cell subsets. The CDR3 has 14 amino acids. In germline, CDR1 is ENHRY, CDR2 SYGVKD. V was trimmed by 4 bases and J by 2 bases, leaving 10 bases between them. This clonotype was seen only a few times. Its antigen is currently unknown. Ligated cDNA underwent four rounds of PCR with nested alpha and beta constant region primers and SP2. One entry per CDR3 protein, called by TCRdb with MiXCR from the UMI-ligation and nested PCR reads. Among some 26,000 distinct CDR3 sequences listed, around 5% were seen once. A UMI-containing oligonucleotide was joined by 3' ligation to the TCR cDNA template. Overall study results and limits: The RNA method is potentially sensitive to activation and differentiation changes.

Sample: blood. The chain recombines TRBV10-3 with TRBJ2-3, with D perhaps TRBD2 (5 bases). This clonotype originated in an adult in good health. CDR3 bases: TGTGCCATCAGTGGTAGCGATATCACAGATACGCAGTATTTT. Its protein product is CAISGSDITDTQYF.